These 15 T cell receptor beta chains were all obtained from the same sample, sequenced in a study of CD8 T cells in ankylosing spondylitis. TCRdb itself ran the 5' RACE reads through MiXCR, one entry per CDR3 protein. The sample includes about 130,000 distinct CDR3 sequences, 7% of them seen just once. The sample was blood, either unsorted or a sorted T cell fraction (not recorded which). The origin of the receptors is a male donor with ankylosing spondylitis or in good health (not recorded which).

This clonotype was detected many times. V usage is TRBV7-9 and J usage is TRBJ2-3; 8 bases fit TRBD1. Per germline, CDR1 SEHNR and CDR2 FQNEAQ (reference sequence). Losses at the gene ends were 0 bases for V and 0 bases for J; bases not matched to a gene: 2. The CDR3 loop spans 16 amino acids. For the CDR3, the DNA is TGTGCCAGCAGCTTAGCTCAGGGGGCTAGCACAGATACGCAGTATTTT. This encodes CASSLAQGASTDTQYF.

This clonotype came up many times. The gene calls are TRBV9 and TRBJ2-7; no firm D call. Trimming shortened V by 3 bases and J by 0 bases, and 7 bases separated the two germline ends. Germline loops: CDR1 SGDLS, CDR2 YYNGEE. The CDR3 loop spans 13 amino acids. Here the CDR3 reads CASSGIDSYEQYF. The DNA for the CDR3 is TGTGCCAGCAGCGGGATTGACTCCTACGAGCAGTACTTC.

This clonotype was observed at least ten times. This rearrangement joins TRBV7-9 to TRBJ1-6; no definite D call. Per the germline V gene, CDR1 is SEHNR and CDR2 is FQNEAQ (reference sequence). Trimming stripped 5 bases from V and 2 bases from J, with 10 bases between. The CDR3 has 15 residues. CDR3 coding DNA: TGTGCCAGCAGCCAGTCCCAGACCTATAATTCACCCCTCCACTTT. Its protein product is CASSQSQTYNSPLHF. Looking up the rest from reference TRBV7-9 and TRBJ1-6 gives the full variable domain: DTGVSQNPRHKITKRGQNVTFRCDPISEHNRLYWYRQTLGQGPEFLTYFQNEAQLEKSRLLSDRFSAERPKGSFSTLEIQRTEQGDSAMYLCASSQSQTYNSPLHFGNGTRLTVT.

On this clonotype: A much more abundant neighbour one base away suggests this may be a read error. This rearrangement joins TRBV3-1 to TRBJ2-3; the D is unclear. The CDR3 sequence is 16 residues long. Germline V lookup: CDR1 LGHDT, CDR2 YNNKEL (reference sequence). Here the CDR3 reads CASTQDSRISTDTQYF. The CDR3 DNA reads TGTGCCAGCACCCAAGATTCCAGGATCAGCACAGATACGCAGTATTTT.

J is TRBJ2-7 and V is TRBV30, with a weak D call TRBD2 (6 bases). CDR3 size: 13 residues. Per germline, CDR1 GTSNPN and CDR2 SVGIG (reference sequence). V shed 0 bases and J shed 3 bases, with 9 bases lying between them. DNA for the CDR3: TGTGCCTGGAGTGTGGGGACTGGCTACGAGCAGTACTTC. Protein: CAWSVGTGYEQYF.

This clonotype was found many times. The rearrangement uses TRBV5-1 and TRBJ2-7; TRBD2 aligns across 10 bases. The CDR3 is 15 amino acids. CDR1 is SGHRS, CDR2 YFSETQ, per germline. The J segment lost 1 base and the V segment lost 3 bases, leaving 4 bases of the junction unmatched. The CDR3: CASSWTSGASYEQYF. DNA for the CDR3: TGCGCCAGCAGCTGGACTAGCGGAGCTTCCTACGAGCAGTACTTC.

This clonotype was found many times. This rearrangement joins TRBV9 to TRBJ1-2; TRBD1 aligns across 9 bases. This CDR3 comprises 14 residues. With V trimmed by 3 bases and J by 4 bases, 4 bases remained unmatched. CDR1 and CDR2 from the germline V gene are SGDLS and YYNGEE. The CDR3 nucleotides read TGTGCCAGCAGCGCCACGGGACAGGGCTATGGCTACACCTTC. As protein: CASSATGQGYGYTF.

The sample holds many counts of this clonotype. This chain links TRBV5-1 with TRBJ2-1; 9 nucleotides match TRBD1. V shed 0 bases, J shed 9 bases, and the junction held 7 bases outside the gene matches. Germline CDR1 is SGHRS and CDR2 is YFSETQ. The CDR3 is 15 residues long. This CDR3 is CASSLDRGTGSEQFF. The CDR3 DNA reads TGCGCCAGCAGCTTGGATCGTGGGACAGGGTCTGAGCAGTTCTTC.

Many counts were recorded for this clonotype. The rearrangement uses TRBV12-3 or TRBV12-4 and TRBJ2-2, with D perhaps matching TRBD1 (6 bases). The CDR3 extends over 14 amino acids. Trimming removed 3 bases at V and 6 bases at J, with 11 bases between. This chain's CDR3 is CASSFVGAAGELFF. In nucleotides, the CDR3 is TGTGCCAGCAGTTTCGTGGGGGCAGCCGGGGAGCTGTTTTTT.

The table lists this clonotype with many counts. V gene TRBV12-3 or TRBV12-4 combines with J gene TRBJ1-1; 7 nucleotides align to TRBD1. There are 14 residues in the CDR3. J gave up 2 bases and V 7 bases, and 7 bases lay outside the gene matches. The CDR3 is CASTVGTDNTEAFF. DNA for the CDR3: TGTGCCAGCACCGTTGGGACAGACAACACTGAAGCTTTCTTT.

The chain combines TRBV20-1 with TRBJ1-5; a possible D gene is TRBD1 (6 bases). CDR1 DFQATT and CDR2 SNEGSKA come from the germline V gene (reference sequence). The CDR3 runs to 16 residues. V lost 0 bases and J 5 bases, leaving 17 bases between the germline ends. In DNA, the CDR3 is TGCAGTGCTAGAGATCTCCCCAGGGGCAGGGATCAGCCCCAGCATTTT. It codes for CSARDLPRGRDQPQHF.

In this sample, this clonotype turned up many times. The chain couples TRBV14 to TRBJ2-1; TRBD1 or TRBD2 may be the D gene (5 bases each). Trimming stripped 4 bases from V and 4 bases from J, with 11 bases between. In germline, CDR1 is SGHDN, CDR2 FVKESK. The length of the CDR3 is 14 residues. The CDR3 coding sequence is TGTGCCAGCAGCCGGGACGCAAAATACAATGAGCAGTTCTTC. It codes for CASSRDAKYNEQFF.

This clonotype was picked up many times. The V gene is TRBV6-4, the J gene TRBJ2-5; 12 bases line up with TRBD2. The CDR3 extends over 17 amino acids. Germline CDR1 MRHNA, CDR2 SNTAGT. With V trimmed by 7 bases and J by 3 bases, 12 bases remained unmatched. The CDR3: CASIPSLTSGSEETQYF. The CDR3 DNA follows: TGTGCCAGCATTCCCTCCCTGACTAGCGGGAGCGAAGAGACCCAGTACTTC.

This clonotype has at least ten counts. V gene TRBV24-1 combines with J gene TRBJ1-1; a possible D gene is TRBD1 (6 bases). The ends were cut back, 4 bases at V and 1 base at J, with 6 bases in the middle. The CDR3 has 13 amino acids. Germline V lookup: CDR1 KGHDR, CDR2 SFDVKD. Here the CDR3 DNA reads TGTGCCACCAGTGAGACAGGGAACACTGAAGCTTTCTTT. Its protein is CATSETGNTEAFF.

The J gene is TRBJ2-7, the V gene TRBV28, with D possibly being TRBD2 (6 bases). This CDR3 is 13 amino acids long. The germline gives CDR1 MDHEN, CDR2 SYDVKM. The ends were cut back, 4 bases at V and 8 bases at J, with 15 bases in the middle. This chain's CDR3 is CASSSGQGGKQYF. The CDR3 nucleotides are TGTGCCAGCAGTTCGGGGCAGGGAGGCAAGCAGTACTTC.